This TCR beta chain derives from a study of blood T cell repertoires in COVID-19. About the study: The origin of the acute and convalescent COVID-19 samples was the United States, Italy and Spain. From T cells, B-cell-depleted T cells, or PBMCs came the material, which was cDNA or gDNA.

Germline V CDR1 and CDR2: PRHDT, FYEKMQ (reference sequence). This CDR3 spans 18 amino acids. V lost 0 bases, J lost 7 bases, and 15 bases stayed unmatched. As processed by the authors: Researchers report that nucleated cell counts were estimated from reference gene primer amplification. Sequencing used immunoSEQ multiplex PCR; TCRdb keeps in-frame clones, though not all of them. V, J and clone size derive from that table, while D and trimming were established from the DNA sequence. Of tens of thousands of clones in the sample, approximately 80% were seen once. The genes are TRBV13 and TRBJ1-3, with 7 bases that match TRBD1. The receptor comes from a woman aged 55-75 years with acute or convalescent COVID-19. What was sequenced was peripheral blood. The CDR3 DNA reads TGTGCCAGCAGCTTAGGCCTCTTTAAAGGGGGCTTCGCTAACACCATATATTTT. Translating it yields CASSLGLFKGGFANTIYF. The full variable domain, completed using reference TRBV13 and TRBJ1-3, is AAGVIQSPRHLIKEKRETATLKCYPIPRHDTVYWYQQGPGQDPQFLISFYEKMQSDKGSIPDRFSAQQFSDYHSELNMSSLELGDSALYFCASSLGLFKGGFANTIYFGEGSWLTVV.